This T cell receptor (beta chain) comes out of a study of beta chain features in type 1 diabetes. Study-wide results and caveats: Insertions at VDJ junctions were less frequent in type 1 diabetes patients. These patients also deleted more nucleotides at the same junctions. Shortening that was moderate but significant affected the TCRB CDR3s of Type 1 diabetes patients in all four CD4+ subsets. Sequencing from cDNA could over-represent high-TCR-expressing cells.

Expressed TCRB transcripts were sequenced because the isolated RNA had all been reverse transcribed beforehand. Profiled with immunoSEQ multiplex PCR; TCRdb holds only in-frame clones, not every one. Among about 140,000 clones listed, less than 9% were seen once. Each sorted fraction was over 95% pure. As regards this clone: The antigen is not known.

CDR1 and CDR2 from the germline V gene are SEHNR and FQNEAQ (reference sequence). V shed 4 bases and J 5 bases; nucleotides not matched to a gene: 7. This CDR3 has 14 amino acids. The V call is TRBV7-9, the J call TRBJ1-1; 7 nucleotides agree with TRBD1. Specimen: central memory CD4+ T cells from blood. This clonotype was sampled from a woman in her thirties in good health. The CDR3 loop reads CASSSTGRTTEAFF. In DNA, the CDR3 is TGTGCCAGCAGCTCGACAGGGCGAACGACTGAAGCTTTCTTT. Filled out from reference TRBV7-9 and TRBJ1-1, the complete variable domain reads DTGVSQNPRHKITKRGQNVTFRCDPISEHNRLYWYRQTLGQGPEFLTYFQNEAQLEKSRLLSDRFSAERPKGSFSTLEIQRTEQGDSAMYLCASSSTGRTTEAFFGQGTRLTVV.